The 18 T cell receptor beta chains below all came from one sample that was sequenced in a study of cytomegalovirus exposure and HLA in healthy donors. PCR used 60 Vbeta primers and 13 Jbeta primers. Clones were sequenced by immunoSEQ multiplex PCR, and TCRdb holds only the in-frame ones, with some missing. The data hold 50,000 or so clones, with 45% to 70% observed a single time. The sequencing input was PBMCs. The receptor set was obtained from a human donor in good health.

This clone was picked up a small number of times. The chain combines TRBV9 with TRBJ1-1; 10 nucleotides agree with TRBD1. V dropped 5 bases and J dropped 0; count of bases not matched to a gene: 10. Per the germline V gene, CDR1 is SGDLS and CDR2 is YYNGEE. The CDR3 is made up of 17 amino acids. CDR3: CASSPTGGGFMNTEAFF. CDR3 bases: TGTGCCAGCAGTCCGACAGGGGGCGGTTTTATGAACACTGAAGCTTTCTTT.

The rearrangement links TRBV6-1 to TRBJ2-7, with TRBD1 as a possible D gene (6 bases). Germline V gives CDR1 MNHNS, CDR2 SASEGT. This CDR3 has 14 amino acids. Trimming left V 5 bases short and J 0 bases short, with 11 bases between. The CDR3 DNA sequence: TGTGCCAGCAGTTCCACAGGGAGCTCCTACGAGCAGTACTTC. This codes for CASSSTGSSYEQYF.

This clone was detected a few times. The chain recombines TRBV5-1 with TRBJ1-1; 10 nucleotides agree with TRBD1. The CDR3 contains 13 residues. The trim removed 2 bases at V and 9 bases at J, leaving 4 bases unmatched. Looked up from germline, CDR1 is SGHRS and CDR2 is YFSETQ. The CDR3 loop reads CASSFGTGAKAFF. CDR3 DNA sequence: TGCGCCAGCAGCTTTGGGACAGGGGCGAAAGCTTTCTTT.

The chain couples TRBV2 to TRBJ1-1; the match to TRBD1 covers 8 bases. V lost 7 bases and J lost 7; bases outside the gene matches: 14. The CDR3 extends over 15 amino acids. Germline CDR1 reads SNHLY; CDR2 reads FYNNEI. CDR3 in amino acids: CASKSRQGFLGEAFF. In nucleotides, the CDR3 is TGTGCCAGCAAGAGTAGACAGGGGTTTTTGGGTGAAGCTTTCTTT.

This clone was recorded a few times. The V and J genes are TRBV5-1 and TRBJ2-5; D perhaps matches TRBD1 (6 bases). This CDR3 is built from 14 residues. Trimming removed 4 bases from V and 3 bases from J, with 13 bases in between. Germline loops: CDR1 SGHRS, CDR2 YFSETQ. The CDR3 nucleotides are TGCGCCAGCAGCCGAAGGGGGTACGAAGAGACCCAGTACTTC. Protein product: CASSRRGYEETQYF.

The gene calls are TRBV30 and TRBJ2-3; a possible D gene is TRBD2 (7 bases). Germline V gene sequence: CDR1 GTSNPN, CDR2 SVGIG (reference sequence). Trimming took off 3 bases at V and 7 bases at J, with 14 bases between the two ends. The CDR3 length is 13 residues. The CDR3 protein is CAWRSGGQNTQYF. DNA of the CDR3: TGTGCCTGGAGGTCCGGGGGGCAAAATACGCAGTATTTT.

This chain connects TRBV7-9 to TRBJ1-5; TRBD1 matches at 7 bases. V trimming: 1 base; J trimming: 2 bases; junction bases outside the gene matches: 8. The length of the CDR3 is 17 residues. Germline V CDR1 and CDR2: SEHNR, FQNEAQ (reference sequence). The CDR3, as DNA: TGTGCCAGCAGCTTAGGTGGCAGGGGGGTTGGCAATCAGCCCCAGCATTTT. This codes for CASSLGGRGVGNQPQHF.

This clone was counted once. The V and J genes are TRBV6-5 and TRBJ2-7, with D maybe TRBD1 (5 bases). CDR1 and CDR2 from the germline V gene are MNHEY and SVGAGI. The CDR3 length is 15 residues. V lost 2 bases and J 0 bases, leaving 11 bases between the germline ends. The CDR3 spells CASSYGWGPSYEQYF. The DNA for the CDR3 is TGTGCCAGCAGTTACGGTTGGGGCCCCTCCTACGAGCAGTACTTC.

The chain is built from TRBV7-7 and TRBJ1-2, with 10 nucleotides matching TRBD1. The CDR3 totals 20 residues. CDR1 and CDR2 from the germline V gene are SSHAT and FNYEAQ (reference sequence). CDR3 residues: CAMPRVGIQAGTGALYGYTF. The CDR3 DNA is TGTGCTATGCCTAGGGTGGGTATTCAGGCCGGGACAGGGGCGCTATATGGCTACACCTTC.

Comment on this clone: One end of the junction fails to match germline, which may point to a read error. The rearrangement links TRBV7-9 to TRBJ2-6; TRBD1 matches at 9 bases. The CDR3 is 16 residues long. CDR1 is SEHNR and CDR2 is FQNEAQ in the germline V gene (reference sequence). The CDR3 DNA is TGTTCCAGCAGCATACCGACAGGGGGGCAAGCCAACGTCCTGACTTTC. Encoded protein: CSSSIPTGGQANVLTF.

The chain uses TRBV10-2 and TRBJ1-2; no definite D call. The V gene lost 7 bases and the J gene lost 0 bases, with 9 bases spanning the gap. CDR1 WSHSY and CDR2 SAAADI come from the germline V gene. There are 13 residues in the CDR3. This chain's CDR3 is CASTQTSNYGYTF. The CDR3 DNA reads TGCGCCAGCACCCAGACATCTAACTATGGCTACACCTTC.

The chain joins TRBV18 to TRBJ1-5; D might be TRBD1 (6 bases). V dropped 0 bases and J dropped 7 bases, with 13 bases sitting between them. The CDR3 runs to 15 residues. In germline, CDR1 is KGHSH, CDR2 LQKENI. CDR3 region: CASSPPQGTRQPQHF. In DNA form, the CDR3 reads TGTGCCAGCTCACCACCGCAGGGGACGAGGCAGCCCCAGCATTTT.

The chain is built from TRBV6-5 and TRBJ2-7, with D maybe TRBD1 (6 bases). CDR1 and CDR2 (germline): MNHEY, SVGAGI. There are 14 residues in the CDR3. V lost 6 bases, J lost 0 bases, and 12 bases lay in between. The CDR3 region is CASSLRGPSYEQYF. The CDR3 region has the DNA TGTGCCAGCAGCCTCAGGGGCCCCTCCTACGAGCAGTACTTC.

The rearrangement links TRBV7-2 to TRBJ1-6; no firm D call. This CDR3 contains 13 residues. From germline, CDR1 is SGHTA and CDR2 FQGNSA. Trimming removed 1 base from V and 10 bases from J, with 8 bases in between. CDR3 region: CASSLGIESPLHF. DNA of the CDR3: TGTGCCAGCAGCTTAGGAATTGAGTCACCCCTCCACTTT.

The CDR3 region is CASTQPGGRMNADTQYF. The CDR3 nucleotides read TGTGCCAGTACACAACCCGGGGGTAGAATGAACGCAGATACGCAGTATTTT. The chain is built from TRBV19 and TRBJ2-3; maybe TRBD2 (6 bases). Germline loops: CDR1 LNHDA, CDR2 SQIVND (reference sequence). CDR3 length: 17 residues. Between the trimmed V and J ends, which lost 7 bases and 4 bases, there was a span of 24 bases.

This clone was counted between two and nine times. The rearrangement joins TRBV27 to TRBJ2-5; a weak D match, TRBD2 (6 bases). The CDR3 runs 16 residues. V dropped 4 bases and J dropped 1 base, with 16 bases sitting between them. Germline V CDR1 and CDR2: MNHEY, SMNVEV (reference sequence). The DNA of the CDR3 is TGTGCCAGCAGTTGGGGTTCCGGGACTTTCCAAGAGACCCAGTACTTC. It is translated as CASSWGSGTFQETQYF.

This rearrangement joins TRBV7-9 to TRBJ1-6; a weak D match, TRBD1 (6 bases). V shed 7 bases and J shed 6 bases, with 13 bases lying between them. This CDR3 is 14 amino acids long. CDR1 SEHNR and CDR2 FQNEAQ come from the germline V gene (reference sequence). This chain's CDR3 is CASTIGQTNSPLHF. Written as DNA, the CDR3 is TGTGCCAGCACTATAGGACAGACTAATTCACCCCTCCACTTT. Using reference TRBV7-9 and TRBJ1-6 for the parts outside the CDR3, the full variable domain is DTGVSQNPRHKITKRGQNVTFRCDPISEHNRLYWYRQTLGQGPEFLTYFQNEAQLEKSRLLSDRFSAERPKGSFSTLEIQRTEQGDSAMYLCASTIGQTNSPLHFGNGTRLTVT.

The chain recombines TRBV5-1 with TRBJ2-3; D is perhaps TRBD1 (5 bases). V shed 4 bases and J shed 2 bases, with 14 bases lying between them. The CDR3 loop spans 15 amino acids. The V gene's germline CDR1 is SGHRS and CDR2 YFSETQ. The chain's CDR3 is CASSPGYRITDTQYF. CDR3 nucleotides: TGCGCCAGCAGCCCAGGGTACAGAATCACAGATACGCAGTATTTT. Combining the CDR3 with reference TRBV5-1 and TRBJ2-3 gives the whole variable domain KAGVTQTPRYLIKTRGQQVTLSCSPISGHRSVSWYQQTPGQGLQFLFEYFSETQRNKGNFPGRFSGRQFSNSRSEMNVSTLELGDSALYLCASSPGYRITDTQYFGPGTRLTVL.